This T cell receptor (beta chain) was obtained from a study of shared clonotypes between healthy human individuals. Clones were sequenced by immunoSEQ multiplex PCR, and TCRdb holds only the in-frame ones, with some missing. The repertoire holds approximately 2.5 million clones, with over 85% as singletons. The CDR3 is 12 residues long. Germline V gene sequence: CDR1 LGHNA, CDR2 YNFKEQ. With 6 bases removed from V and 5 bases from J, the gap between germline ends came to 7 bases. The chain uses TRBV4-2 and TRBJ2-2; D gene ambiguous. What was sequenced was naive CD4+ T cells from PBMCs. The sample's subset: CD45RA+ positively selected. This TCR came from a man younger than 30 in good health. Some clones in this sample may be carry-over from other donors' samples. This chain's CDR3 is CASRVETGELFF. In nucleotides, the CDR3 is TGTGCCAGCAGGGTGGAAACCGGGGAGCTGTTTTTT.